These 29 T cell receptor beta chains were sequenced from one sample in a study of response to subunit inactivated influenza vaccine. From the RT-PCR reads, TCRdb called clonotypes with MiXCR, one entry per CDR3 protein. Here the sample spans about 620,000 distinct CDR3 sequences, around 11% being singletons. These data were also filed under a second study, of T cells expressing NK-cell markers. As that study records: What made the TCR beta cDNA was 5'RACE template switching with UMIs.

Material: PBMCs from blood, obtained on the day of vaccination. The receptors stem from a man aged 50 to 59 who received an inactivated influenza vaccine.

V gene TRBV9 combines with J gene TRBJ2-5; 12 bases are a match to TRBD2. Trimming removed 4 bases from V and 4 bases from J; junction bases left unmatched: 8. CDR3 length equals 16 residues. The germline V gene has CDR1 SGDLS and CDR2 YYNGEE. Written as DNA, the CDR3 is TGTGCCAGCAGCCCGCAAGCGACTAGCGGGAGAGAGACCCAGTACTTC. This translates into CASSPQATSGRETQYF.

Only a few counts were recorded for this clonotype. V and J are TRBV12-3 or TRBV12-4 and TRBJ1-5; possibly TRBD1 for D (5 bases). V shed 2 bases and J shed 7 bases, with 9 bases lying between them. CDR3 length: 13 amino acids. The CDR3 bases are TGTGCCAGCAGTTTAAAAGGACAACAGCCCCAGCATTTT. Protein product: CASSLKGQQPQHF.

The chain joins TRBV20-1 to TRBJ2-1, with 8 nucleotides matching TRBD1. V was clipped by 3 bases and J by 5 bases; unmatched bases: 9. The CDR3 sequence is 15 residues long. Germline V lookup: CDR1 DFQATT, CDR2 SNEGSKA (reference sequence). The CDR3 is CSASNRGSLNNEQFF. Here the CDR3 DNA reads TGCAGTGCTAGCAACAGGGGGTCACTCAACAATGAGCAGTTCTTC.

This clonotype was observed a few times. For the CDR3, the DNA is TGCAGTGCTAGATTTGGGCGGGAGGCGGGTAATGAGCAGTTCTTC. Translation gives CSARFGREAGNEQFF. V and J are TRBV20-1 and TRBJ2-1, with 8 bases that match TRBD2. Germline CDR1 is DFQATT and CDR2 is SNEGSKA (reference sequence). The V and J ends lost 2 bases and 7 bases, in that order; junction bases with no gene match: 10. CDR3 length: 15 amino acids.

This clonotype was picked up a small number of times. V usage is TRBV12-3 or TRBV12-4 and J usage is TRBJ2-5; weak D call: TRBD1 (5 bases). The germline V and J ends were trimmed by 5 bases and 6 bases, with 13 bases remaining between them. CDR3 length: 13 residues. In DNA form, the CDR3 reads TGTGCCAGCAGTCAATTCAGGGTACAGACCCAGTACTTC. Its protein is CASSQFRVQTQYF.

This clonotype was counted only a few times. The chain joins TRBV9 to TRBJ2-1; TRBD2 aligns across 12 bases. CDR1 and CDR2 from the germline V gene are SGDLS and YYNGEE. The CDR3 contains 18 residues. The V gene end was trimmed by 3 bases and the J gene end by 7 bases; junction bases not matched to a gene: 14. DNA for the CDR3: TGTGCCAGCAGCGCCCGACCACTGACTAGCGGGGGTCCAAATGAGCAGTTCTTC. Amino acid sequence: CASSARPLTSGGPNEQFF. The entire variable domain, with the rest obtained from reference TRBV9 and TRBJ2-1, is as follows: DSGVTQTPKHLITATGQRVTLRCSPRSGDLSVYWYQQSLDQGLQFLIQYYNGEERAKGNILERFSAQQFPDLHSELNLSSLELGDSALYFCASSARPLTSGGPNEQFFGPGTRLTVL.

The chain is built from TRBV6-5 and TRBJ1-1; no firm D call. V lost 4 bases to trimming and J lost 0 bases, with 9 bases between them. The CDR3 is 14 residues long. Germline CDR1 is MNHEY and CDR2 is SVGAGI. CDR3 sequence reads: CASSSWTLNTEAFF. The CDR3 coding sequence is TGTGCCAGCAGTTCTTGGACCCTGAACACTGAAGCTTTCTTT.

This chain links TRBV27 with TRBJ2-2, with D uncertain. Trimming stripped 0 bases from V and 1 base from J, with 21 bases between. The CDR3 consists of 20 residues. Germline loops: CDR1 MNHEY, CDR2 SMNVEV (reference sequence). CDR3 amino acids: CASSLSGELVGLKNTGELFF. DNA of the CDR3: TGTGCCAGCAGTTTATCTGGGGAATTGGTTGGGCTTAAGAACACCGGGGAGCTGTTTTTT.

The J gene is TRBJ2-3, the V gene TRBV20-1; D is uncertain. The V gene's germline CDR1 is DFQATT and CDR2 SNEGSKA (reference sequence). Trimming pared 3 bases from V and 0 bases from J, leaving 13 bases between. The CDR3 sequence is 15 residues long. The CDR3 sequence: CSARTVGTSTDTQYF. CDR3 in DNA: TGCAGTGCTAGGACGGTCGGAACTAGCACAGATACGCAGTATTTT.

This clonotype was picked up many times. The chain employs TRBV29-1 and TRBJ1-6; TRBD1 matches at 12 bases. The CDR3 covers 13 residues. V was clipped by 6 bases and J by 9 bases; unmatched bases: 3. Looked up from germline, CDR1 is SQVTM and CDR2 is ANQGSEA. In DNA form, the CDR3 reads TGCAGCGTGGGACAGGGGGCTGGTTCACCCCTCCACTTT. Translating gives CSVGQGAGSPLHF.

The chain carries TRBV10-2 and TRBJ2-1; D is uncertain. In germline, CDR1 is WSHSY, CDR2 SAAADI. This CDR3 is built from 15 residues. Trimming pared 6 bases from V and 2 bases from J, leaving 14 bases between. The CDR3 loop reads CASSWASAAYNEQFF. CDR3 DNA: TGCGCCAGCAGCTGGGCGAGCGCCGCCTACAATGAGCAGTTCTTC.

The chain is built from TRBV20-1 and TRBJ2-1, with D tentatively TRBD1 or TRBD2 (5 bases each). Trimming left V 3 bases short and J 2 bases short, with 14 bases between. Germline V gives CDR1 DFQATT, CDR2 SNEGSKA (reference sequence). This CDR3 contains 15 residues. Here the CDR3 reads CSARGLRGTYNEQFF. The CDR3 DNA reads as TGCAGTGCTAGGGGTTTGAGGGGAACCTACAATGAGCAGTTCTTC.

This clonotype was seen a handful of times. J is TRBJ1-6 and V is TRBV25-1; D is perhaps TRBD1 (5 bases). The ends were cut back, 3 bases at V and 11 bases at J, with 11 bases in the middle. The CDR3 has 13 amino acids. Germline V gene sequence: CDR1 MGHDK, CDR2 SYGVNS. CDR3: CASSDRETAPLHF. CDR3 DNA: TGTGCCAGCAGTGACAGGGAGACAGCACCCCTCCACTTT.

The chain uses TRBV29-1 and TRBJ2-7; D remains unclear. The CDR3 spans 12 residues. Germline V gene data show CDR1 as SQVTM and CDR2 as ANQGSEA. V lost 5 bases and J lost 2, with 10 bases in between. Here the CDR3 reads CSVFVGTYEQYF. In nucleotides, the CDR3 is TGCAGCGTTTTTGTCGGTACCTACGAGCAGTACTTC.

The chain's CDR3 is CASSPGHGTDTQYF. In DNA, the CDR3 is TGTGCCAGCAGTCCCGGACACGGCACAGATACGCAGTATTTT. This chain joins TRBV12-3 or TRBV12-4 and TRBJ2-3, with a possible D match to TRBD1 (5 bases). V gave up 5 bases and J gave up 1 base, with 10 bases separating them. The length of the CDR3 is 14 residues.

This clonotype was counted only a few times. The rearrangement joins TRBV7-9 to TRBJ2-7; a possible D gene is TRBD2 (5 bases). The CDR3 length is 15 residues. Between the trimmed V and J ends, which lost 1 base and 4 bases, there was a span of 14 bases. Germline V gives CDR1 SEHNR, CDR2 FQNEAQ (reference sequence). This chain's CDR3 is CASSLGSKRRYEQYF. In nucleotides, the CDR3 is TGTGCCAGCAGCTTAGGTTCCAAGCGGAGATACGAGCAGTACTTC.

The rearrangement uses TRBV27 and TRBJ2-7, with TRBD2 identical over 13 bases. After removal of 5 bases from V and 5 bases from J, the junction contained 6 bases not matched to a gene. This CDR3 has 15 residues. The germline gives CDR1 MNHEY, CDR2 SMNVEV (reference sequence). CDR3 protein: CASSPGTSGANEQYF. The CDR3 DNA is TGTGCCAGCAGTCCCGGGACTAGCGGGGCGAACGAGCAGTACTTC.

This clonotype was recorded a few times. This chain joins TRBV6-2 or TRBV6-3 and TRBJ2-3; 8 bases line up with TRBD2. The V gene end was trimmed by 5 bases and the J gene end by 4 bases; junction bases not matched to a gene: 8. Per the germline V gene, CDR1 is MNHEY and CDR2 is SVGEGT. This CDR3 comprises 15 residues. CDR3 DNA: TGTGCCAGCAGTACCAGCGGGAGTTTCGCAGATACGCAGTATTTT. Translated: CASSTSGSFADTQYF.

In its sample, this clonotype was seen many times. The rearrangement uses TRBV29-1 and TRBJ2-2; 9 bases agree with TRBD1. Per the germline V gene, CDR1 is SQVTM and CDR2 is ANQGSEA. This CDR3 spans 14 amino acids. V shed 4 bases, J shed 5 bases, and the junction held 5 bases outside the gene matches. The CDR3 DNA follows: TGCAGCGTTGCTGGACAGGGGCGGACCGGGGAGCTGTTTTTT. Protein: CSVAGQGRTGELFF.

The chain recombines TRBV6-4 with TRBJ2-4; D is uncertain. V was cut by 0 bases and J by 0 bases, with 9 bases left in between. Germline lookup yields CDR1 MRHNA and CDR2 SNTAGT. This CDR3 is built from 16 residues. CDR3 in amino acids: CASSDSLALAKNIQYF. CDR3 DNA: TGTGCCAGCAGTGACTCGTTAGCCCTAGCCAAAAACATTCAGTACTTC.

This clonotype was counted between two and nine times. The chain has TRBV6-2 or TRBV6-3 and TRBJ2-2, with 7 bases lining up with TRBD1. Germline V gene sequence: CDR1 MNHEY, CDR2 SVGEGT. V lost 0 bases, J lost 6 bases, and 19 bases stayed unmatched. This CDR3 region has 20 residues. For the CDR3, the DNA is TGTGCCAGCAGTTACTCGAGGGACATGGGCGAGACAGGGAATTCCGGGGAGCTGTTTTTT. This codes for CASSYSRDMGETGNSGELFF.

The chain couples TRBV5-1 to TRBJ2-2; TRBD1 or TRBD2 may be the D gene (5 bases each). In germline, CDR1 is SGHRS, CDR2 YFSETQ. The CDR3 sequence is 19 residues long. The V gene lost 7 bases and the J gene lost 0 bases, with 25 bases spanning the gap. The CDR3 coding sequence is TGCGCCAGCCTAGGATTCCCGGGACCCCCCACGGCGAACACCGGGGAGCTGTTTTTT. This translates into CASLGFPGPPTANTGELFF. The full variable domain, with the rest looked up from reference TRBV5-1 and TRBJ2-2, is KAGVTQTPRYLIKTRGQQVTLSCSPISGHRSVSWYQQTPGQGLQFLFEYFSETQRNKGNFPGRFSGRQFSNSRSEMNVSTLELGDSALYLCASLGFPGPPTANTGELFFGEGSRLTVL.

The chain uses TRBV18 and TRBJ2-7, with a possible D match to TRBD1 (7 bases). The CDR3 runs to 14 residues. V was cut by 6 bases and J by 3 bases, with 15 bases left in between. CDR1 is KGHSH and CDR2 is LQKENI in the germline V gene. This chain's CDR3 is CASSPAGQSYEQYF. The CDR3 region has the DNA TGTGCCAGCTCTCCCGCGGGACAGAGCTACGAGCAGTACTTC. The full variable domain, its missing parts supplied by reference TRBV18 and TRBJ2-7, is NAGVMQNPRHLVRRRGQEARLRCSPMKGHSHVYWYRQLPEEGLKFMVYLQKENIIDESGMPKERFSAEFPKEGPSILRIQQVVRGDSAAYFCASSPAGQSYEQYFGPGTRLTVT.

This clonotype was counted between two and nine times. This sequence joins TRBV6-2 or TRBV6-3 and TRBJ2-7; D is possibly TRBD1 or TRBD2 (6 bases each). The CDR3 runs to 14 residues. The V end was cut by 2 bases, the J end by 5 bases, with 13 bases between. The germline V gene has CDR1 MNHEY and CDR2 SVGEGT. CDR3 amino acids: CASSYVGGFHEQYF. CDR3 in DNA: TGTGCCAGCAGTTACGTCGGGGGCTTCCACGAGCAGTACTTC.

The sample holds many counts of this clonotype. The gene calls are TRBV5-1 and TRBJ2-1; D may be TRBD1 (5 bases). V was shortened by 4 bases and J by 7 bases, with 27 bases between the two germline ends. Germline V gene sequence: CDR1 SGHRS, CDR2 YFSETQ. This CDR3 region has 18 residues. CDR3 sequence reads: CASSDSQTPRQAGNEQFF. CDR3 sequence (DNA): TGCGCCAGCAGCGATTCACAGACACCCAGACAAGCAGGGAATGAGCAGTTCTTC.

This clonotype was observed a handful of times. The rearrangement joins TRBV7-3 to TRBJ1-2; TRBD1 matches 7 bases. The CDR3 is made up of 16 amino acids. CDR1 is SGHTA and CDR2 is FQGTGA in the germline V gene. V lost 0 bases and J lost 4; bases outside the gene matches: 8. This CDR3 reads CASSLTARDSLYGYTF. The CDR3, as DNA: TGTGCCAGCAGCTTAACGGCCCGGGACAGTCTCTATGGCTACACCTTC. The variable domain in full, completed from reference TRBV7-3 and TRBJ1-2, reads GAGVSQTPSNKVTEKGKYVELRCDPISGHTALYWYRQSLGQGPEFLIYFQGTGAADDSGLPNDRFFAVRPEGSVSTLKIQRTERGDSAVYLCASSLTARDSLYGYTFGSGTRLTVV.

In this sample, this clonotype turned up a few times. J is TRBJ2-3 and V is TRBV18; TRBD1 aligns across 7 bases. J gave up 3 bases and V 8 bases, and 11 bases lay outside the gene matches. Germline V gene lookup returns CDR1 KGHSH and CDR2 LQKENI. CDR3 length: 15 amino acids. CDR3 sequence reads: CASNQSTGITDTQYF. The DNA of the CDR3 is TGTGCCAGCAACCAGTCGACAGGGATAACAGATACGCAGTATTTT. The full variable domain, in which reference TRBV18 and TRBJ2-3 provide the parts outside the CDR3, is NAGVMQNPRHLVRRRGQEARLRCSPMKGHSHVYWYRQLPEEGLKFMVYLQKENIIDESGMPKERFSAEFPKEGPSILRIQQVVRGDSAAYFCASNQSTGITDTQYFGPGTRLTVL.

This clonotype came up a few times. This CDR3 reads CASRLSGSSYNEQFF. CDR3 sequence (DNA): TGTGCCAGCAGACTATCCGGGAGCTCCTACAATGAGCAGTTCTTC. V usage is TRBV12-3 or TRBV12-4 and J usage is TRBJ2-1; TRBD2 is a possible D gene (6 bases). With 6 bases removed from V and 0 bases from J, the gap between germline ends came to 12 bases. This CDR3 contains 15 residues.

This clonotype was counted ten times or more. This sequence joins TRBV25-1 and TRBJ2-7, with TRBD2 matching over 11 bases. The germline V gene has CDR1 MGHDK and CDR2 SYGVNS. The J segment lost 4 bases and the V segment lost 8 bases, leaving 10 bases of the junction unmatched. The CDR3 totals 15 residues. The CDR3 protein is CASEPTSGRWYEQYF. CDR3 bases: TGTGCCAGCGAGCCAACTAGCGGGAGATGGTACGAGCAGTACTTC.